Listed below are T cell receptor beta chains from one sample, sequenced in a study of Graves' ophthalmopathy and Graves' hyperthyroidism. TCRdb analysed the multiplex PCR reads with MiXCR anew, one entry per CDR3 protein. The table lists just over 400,000 distinct CDR3 sequences, around 21% of them singletons. Material: peripheral blood. The receptors here all came from a woman aged 18 to 35 with stable Graves' hyperthyroidism. The CDR3 runs from the conserved cysteine through the conserved F or W. D genes are given only for firm matches. Not all rows give a size; the values are once, few, many and, for expanded clones, a class.

j_gene,d_gene,abundance,v_gene,CDR3nt,CDR3aa
TRBJ1-1,NA,many,TRBV20-1,TGCAGTGCTAGAGATCTGGGAGGACACACTGAAGCTTTCTTT,CSARDLGGHTEAFF
TRBJ1-5,NA,NA,TRBV24-1,TGTGCCACCAGTGATTCCAGGGTACGGAATCAGCCCCAGCATTTT,CATSDSRVRNQPQHF
TRBJ2-5,NA,many,TRBV12-3/TRBV12-4,TGTGCCAGGCCGGCTAACGGAGCCACTCAAGAGACCCAGTACTTC,CARPANGATQETQYF
TRBJ1-5,TRBD1,many,TRBV6-1,TGTGCCAGCAGTGATCGGGACAGGGTTCAGCCCCAGCATTTT,CASSDRDRVQPQHF
TRBJ1-1,TRBD1,once,TRBV29-1,TGCAGCGTTGGCGACAGGGACACTGAAGCTTTCTTT,CSVGDRDTEAFF
TRBJ2-7,TRBD2,NA,TRBV12-3/TRBV12-4,TGTGCCAGCAGTCTAGCGGGGGACTCCTACGAGCAGTACTTC,CASSLAGDSYEQYF
TRBJ2-7,NA,many,TRBV7-9,TGTGCCAGCAGCAAGACAGGCGCCTCCTACGAGCAGTACTTC,CASSKTGASYEQYF
TRBJ1-5,NA,NA,TRBV6-2/TRBV6-3,TGTGCCAGCAGTTTCCTGAGGGCGAAGAGCAATCAGCCCCAGCATTTT,CASSFLRAKSNQPQHF
TRBJ2-7,NA,few,TRBV7-2,TGTGCCAGCAGCCTAGGTGGAGTGAGGAGTGGTGAGCAGTACTTC,CASSLGGVRSGEQYF
TRBJ2-5,NA,few,TRBV28,TGTGCCAGCGGGGGGGCCGGGGAGACCCAGTACTTC,CASGGAGETQYF
TRBJ2-5,TRBD1,many,TRBV24-1,TGTGCCACCAGTGATACGGCGGGCTATAGGGGGCGAGAGACCCAGTACTTC,CATSDTAGYRGRETQYF
TRBJ1-2,NA,many,TRBV19,TGTGCCAGTAGAAGGGTACAGGGTTCCTATGGCTACACCTTC,CASRRVQGSYGYTF
TRBJ2-7,NA,many,TRBV29-1,TGCAGCGTCAACCTTAATGGACACTCCTCCTACGAGCAGTACTTC,CSVNLNGHSSYEQYF
TRBJ1-1,NA,many,TRBV12-3/TRBV12-4,TGTGCCAGCAGTTTAGCACAGGGCCTCACTGAAGCTTTCTTT,CASSLAQGLTEAFF